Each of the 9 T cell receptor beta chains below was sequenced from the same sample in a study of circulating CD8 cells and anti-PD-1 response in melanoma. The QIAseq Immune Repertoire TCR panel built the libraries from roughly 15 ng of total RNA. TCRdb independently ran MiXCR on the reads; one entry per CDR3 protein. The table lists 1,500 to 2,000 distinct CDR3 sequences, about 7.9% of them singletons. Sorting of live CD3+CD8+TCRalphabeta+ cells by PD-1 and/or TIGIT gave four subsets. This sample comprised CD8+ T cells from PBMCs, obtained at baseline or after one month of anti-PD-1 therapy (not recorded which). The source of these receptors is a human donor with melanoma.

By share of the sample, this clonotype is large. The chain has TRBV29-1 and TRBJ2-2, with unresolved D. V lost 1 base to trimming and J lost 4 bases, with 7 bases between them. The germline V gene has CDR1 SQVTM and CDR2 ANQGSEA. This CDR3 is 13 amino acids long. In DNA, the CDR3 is TGCAGCGTTGAAGTGGCAGCCACCGGGGAGCTGTTTTTT. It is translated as CSVEVAATGELFF.

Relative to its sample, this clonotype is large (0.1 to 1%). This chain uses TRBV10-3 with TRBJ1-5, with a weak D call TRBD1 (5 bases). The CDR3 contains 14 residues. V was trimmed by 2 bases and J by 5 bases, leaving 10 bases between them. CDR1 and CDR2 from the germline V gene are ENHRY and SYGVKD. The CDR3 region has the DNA TGTGCCATCAGTGAGGGGGGAGGTCATCAGCCCCAGCATTTT. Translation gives CAISEGGGHQPQHF.

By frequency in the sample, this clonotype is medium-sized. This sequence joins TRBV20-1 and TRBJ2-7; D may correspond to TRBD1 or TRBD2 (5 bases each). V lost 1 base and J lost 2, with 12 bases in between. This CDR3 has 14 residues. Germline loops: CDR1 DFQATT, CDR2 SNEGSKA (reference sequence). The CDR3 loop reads CSARVGEGPYEQYF. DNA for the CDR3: TGCAGTGCTAGAGTAGGAGAGGGGCCCTACGAGCAGTACTTC.

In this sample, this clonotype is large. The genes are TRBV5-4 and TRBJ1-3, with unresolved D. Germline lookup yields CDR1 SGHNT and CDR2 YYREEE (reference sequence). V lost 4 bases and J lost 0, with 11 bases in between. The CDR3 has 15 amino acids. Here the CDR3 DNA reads TGTGCCAGCAGCCCCGACTCCAACTCTGGAAACACCATATATTTT. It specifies CASSPDSNSGNTIYF.

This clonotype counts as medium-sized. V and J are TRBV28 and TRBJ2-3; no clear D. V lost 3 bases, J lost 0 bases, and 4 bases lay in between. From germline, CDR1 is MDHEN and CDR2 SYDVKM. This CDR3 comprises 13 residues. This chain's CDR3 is CASSFSSTDTQYF. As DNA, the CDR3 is TGTGCCAGCAGTTTCTCAAGCACAGATACGCAGTATTTT.

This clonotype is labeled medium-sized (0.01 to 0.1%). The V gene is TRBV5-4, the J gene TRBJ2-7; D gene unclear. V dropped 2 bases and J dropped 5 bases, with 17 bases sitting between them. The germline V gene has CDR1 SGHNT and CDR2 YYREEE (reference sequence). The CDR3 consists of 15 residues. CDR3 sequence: CASSFVGFGEDEQYF. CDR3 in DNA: TGTGCCAGCAGCTTTGTGGGTTTCGGAGAGGACGAGCAGTACTTC.

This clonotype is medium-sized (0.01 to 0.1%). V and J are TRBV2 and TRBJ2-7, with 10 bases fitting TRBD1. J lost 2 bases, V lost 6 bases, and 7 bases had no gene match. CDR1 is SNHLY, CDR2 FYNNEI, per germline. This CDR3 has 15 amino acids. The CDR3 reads CASRDLDRGPYEQYF. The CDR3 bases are TGTGCCAGCAGGGATCTCGACAGGGGGCCCTACGAGCAGTACTTC.

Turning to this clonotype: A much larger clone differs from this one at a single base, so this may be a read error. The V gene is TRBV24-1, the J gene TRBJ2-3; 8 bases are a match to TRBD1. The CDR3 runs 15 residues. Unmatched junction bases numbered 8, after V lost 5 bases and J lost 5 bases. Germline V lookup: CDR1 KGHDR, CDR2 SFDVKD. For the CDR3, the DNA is TGTGCCACCAGTGGTCAAGGGACAGGCCTAGATACGCAGTATTTT. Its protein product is CATSGQGTGLDTQYF.

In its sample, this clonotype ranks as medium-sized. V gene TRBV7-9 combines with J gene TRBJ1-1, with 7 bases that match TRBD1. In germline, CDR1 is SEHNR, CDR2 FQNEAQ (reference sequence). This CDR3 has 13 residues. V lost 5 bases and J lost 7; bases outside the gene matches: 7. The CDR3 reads CASSPPDRYEAFF. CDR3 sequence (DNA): TGTGCCAGCAGCCCACCGGACAGGTATGAAGCTTTCTTT.